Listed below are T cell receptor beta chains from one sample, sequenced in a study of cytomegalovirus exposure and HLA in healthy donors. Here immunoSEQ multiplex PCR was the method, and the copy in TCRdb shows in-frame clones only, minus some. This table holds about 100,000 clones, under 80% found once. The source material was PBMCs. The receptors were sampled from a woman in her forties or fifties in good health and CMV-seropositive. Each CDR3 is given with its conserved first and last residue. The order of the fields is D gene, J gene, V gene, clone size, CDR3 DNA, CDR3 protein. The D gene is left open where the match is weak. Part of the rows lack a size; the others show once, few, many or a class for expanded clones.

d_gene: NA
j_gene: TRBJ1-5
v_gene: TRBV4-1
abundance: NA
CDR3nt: TGCGCCAGCAGCCAAGAAGGGAGCCCCTATAGCAATCAGCCCCAGCATTTT
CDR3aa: CASSQEGSPYSNQPQHF

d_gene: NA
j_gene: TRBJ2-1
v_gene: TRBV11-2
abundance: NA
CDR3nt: TGTGCCAGCAGCTTAGATCAGGTAGCGGCTACCTATGAGCAGTTCTTC
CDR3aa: CASSLDQVAATYEQFF

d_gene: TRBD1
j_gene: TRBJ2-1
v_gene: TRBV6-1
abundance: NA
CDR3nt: TGTGCCAGCAGGAACCCGGGACAGGGGGCGAATGAGCAGTTCTTC
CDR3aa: CASRNPGQGANEQFF

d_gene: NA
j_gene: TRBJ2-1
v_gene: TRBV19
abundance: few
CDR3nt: TGTGCCAGTAGTAATGGGCAGATCTACAATGAGCAGTTCTTC
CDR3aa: CASSNGQIYNEQFF

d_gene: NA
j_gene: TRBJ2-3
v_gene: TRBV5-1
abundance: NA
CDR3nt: TGCGCCAGCAGCCGATTCGGGACTCTCACAGATACGCAGTATTTT
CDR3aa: CASSRFGTLTDTQYF

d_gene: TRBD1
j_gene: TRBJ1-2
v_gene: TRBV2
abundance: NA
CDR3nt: TGTGCCAGCGGACAGGATGCGGGCTACACCTTC
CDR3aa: CASGQDAGYTF

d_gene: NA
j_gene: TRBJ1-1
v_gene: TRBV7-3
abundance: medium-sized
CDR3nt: TGTGCCAGTACCGACGGGACTGAAGCTTTCTTT
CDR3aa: CASTDGTEAFF

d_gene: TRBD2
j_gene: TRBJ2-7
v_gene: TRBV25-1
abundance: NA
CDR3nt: TGTGCCAGCAAGCGGGGTGGCAGCTACGAGCAGTACTTC
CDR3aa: CASKRGGSYEQYF

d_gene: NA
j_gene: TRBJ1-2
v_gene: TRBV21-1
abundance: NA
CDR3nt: TGTGCCAGCAGCTCCCGGGACAGGAACTATGGCTACACCTTC
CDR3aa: CASSSRDRNYGYTF

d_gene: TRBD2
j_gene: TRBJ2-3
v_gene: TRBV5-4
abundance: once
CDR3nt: TGTGCCAGCAGCTTGGTCGGCGGGGGGACCACAGATACGCAGTATTTT
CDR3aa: CASSLVGGGTTDTQYF

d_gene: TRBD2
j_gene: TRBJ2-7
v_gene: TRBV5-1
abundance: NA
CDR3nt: TGCGCCAGCAGCCCGGGGGGGGAGCAGTACTTC
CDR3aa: CASSPGGEQYF

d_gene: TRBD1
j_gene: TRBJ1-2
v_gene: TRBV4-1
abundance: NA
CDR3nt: TGCGCCAGCAGCCAAGATAGTAATAGGGGGACAGATGGCTACACCTTC
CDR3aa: CASSQDSNRGTDGYTF

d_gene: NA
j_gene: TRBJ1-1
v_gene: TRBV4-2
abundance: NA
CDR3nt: TGTGCCAGCAGCCAAGATATGGGGGAGGGGGCTTTCTTT
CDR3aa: CASSQDMGEGAFF

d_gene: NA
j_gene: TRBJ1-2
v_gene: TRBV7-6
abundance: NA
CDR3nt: TGTGCCAGCAGTTTACAAGGGGAACAGAAATGGGATGGCTACACCTTC
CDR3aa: CASSLQGEQKWDGYTF

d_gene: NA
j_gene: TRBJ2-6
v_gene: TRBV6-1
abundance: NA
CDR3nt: TGTGCCACAGGCGGGGTTGGCAACGTCCTGACTTTC
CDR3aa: CATGGVGNVLTF

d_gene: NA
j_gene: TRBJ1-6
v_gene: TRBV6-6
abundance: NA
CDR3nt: TGTGCCAGCAACCTAACGGGGGACGCGAATAATTCACCCCTCCACTTT
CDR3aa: CASNLTGDANNSPLHF

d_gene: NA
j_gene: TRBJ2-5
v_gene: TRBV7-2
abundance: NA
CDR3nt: TGTGTCAGCAGTTCCAGACTAGGGGGCGAACAGACCCAGTACTTC
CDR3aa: CVSSSRLGGEQTQYF

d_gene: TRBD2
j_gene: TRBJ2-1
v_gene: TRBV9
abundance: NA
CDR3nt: TGTGCCAGCAGCGAGGCTAGCGGGGGGTATGAGCAGTTCTTC
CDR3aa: CASSEASGGYEQFF

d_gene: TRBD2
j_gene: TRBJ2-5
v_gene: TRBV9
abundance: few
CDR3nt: TGTGCCAGCAGCGTAGAAGCGGGATGGCAAGAGACCCAGTACTTC
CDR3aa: CASSVEAGWQETQYF

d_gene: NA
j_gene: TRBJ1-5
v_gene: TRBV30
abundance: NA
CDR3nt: TGTGCCTGGACCCCGGGGGGGGTGCAGCCCCAGCATTTT
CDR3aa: CAWTPGGVQPQHF

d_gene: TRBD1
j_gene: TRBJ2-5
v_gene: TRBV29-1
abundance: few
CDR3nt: TGCAGCGTTGAGAGACAGGGTCAGACAGAGACCCAGTACTTC
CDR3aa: CSVERQGQTETQYF

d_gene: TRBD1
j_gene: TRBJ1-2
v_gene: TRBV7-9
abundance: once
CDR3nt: TGTGCCAGCAGCTTAGACAGGGGGAATGGCTACACCTTC
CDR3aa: CASSLDRGNGYTF

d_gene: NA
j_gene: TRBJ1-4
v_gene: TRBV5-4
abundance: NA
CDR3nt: TGTGCCAGCAGCTTCGCGGGGAGGTCAGATGAAAAACTGTTTTTT
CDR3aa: CASSFAGRSDEKLFF

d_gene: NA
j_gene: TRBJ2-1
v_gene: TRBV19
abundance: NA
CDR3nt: TGTGCCAGTAGTACCCTCGGGGTAGGACCCGAGCAGTTCTTC
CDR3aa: CASSTLGVGPEQFF

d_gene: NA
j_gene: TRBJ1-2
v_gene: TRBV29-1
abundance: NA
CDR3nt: TGCAGCGTTGGACGGGGGGGGCCCCATGGCTACACCTTC
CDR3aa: CSVGRGGPHGYTF

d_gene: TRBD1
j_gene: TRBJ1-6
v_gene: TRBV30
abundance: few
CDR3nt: TGTGCCTGGAGTTTACAGGGGACCTATAATTCACCCCTCCACTTT
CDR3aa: CAWSLQGTYNSPLHF

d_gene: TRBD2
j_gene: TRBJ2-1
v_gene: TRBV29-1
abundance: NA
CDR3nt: TGCAGTGGGACTAGCGGGAGCTCCTACAATGAGCAGTTCTTC
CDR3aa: CSGTSGSSYNEQFF

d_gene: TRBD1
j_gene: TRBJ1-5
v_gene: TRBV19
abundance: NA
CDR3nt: TGTGCCAGTAGTTCGACAGGGGGCTGGCAGCCCCAGCATTTT
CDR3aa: CASSSTGGWQPQHF

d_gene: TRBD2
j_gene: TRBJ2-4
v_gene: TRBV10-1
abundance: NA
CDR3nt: TGCGCCAGCAGCGCGGGCCAGGCTAGCGGGGACCTAGCCAAAAACATTCAGTACTTC
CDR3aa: CASSAGQASGDLAKNIQYF

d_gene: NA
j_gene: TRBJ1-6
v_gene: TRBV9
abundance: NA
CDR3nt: TGTGCCAGCAGCGGAGACGGTACCCCAAAGTCAGGCCTCCACTTT
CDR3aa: CASSGDGTPKSGLHF

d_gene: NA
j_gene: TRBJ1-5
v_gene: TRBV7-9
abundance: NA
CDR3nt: TGTGCCAGCAGCCCCGACGGGACTCCCAATCAGCCCCAGCATTTT
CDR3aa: CASSPDGTPNQPQHF

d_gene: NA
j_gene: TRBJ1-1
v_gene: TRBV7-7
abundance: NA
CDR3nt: TGTGCTAGCAGCTTAGCTCAGGGTCAGTCGAACACTGAAGCTTTCTTT
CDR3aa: CASSLAQGQSNTEAFF

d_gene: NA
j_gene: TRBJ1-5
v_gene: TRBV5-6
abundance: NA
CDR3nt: TGTGCCAGCACAGTAAGCAATCAGCCCCAGCATTTT
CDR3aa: CASTVSNQPQHF

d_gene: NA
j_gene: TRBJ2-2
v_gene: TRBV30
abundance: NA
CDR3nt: TGTGCCTCCGCGCCCGGTCGAGCCGGGGAGCTGTTTTTT
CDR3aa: CASAPGRAGELFF

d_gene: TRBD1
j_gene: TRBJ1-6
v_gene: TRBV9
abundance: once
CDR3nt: TGTGCCAGCAGTGAACAGGGGGGATCACCCCTCCACTTT
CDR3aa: CASSEQGGSPLHF

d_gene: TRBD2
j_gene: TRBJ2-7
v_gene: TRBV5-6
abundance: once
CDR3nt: TGTGCCAGCAGCGGGGGACTAGCGGGAGTATACGAGCAGTACTTC
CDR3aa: CASSGGLAGVYEQYF

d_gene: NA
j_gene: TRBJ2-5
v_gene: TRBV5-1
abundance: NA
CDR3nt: TGCGCCAGCATGGCCCTTCGAACGGAGACCCAGTACTTC
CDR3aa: CASMALRTETQYF

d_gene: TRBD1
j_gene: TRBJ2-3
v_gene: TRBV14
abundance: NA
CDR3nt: TGTGCCAGCAGCCAAGATGCCTCCGGGGGACAGGGGGCAGATACGCAGTATTTT
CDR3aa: CASSQDASGGQGADTQYF

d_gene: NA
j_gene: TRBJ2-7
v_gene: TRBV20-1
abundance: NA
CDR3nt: TGCAGTGCCCCGAAAGGGGACGAGCAGTACTTC
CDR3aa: CSAPKGDEQYF

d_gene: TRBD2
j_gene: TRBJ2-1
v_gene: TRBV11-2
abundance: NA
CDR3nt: TGTGCCAGCAGCGACGCCCAGGGACTAGCGGGAGGCAATGAGCAGTTCTTC
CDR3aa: CASSDAQGLAGGNEQFF

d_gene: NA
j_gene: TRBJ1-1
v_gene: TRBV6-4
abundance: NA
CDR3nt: TGTGCCAGCAGTGACTCGAGGTACACTGAAGCTTTCTTT
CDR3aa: CASSDSRYTEAFF

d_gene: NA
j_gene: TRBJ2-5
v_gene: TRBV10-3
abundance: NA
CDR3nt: TGTGCCATCAGTGAAAGGGGGAACCAAGAGACCCAGTACTTC
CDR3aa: CAISERGNQETQYF

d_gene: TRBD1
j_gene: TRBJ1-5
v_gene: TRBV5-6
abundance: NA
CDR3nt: TGTGCCAGCAGCCTCCGAGAACAGGGGAAGCCCCAGCATTTT
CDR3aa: CASSLREQGKPQHF

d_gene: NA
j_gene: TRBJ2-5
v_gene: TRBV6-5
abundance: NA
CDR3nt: TGTGCCACGCAGGGAACCCAAGAGACCCAGTACTTC
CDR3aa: CATQGTQETQYF

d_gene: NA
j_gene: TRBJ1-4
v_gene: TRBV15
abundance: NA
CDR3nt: TGTGCCACCAGCAGCCGCGACAGCGAAAAACTGTTTTTT
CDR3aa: CATSSRDSEKLFF

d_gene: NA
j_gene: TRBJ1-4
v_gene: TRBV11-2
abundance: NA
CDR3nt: TGTGCCAGCAGCTACGGGATCGAAAAACTGTTTTTT
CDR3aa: CASSYGIEKLFF

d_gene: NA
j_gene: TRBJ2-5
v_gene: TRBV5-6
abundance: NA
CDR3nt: TGTGCCAGCAGCTTGGAGGGGCAGCAAGAGACCCAGTACTTC
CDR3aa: CASSLEGQQETQYF

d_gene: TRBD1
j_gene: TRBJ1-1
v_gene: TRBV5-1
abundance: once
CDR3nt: TGCGCCAGCAGGGACAGGGATTTCACTGAAGCTTTCTTT
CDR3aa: CASRDRDFTEAFF

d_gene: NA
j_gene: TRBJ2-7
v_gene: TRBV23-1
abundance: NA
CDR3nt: TGCGCCAGCAGTCAATCGGGGGGGGCAGGGCCCTCCTACGAGCAGTACTTC
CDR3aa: CASSQSGGAGPSYEQYF

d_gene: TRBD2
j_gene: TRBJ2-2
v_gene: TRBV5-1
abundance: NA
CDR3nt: TGCGCCAGCAGCTCTTCGGGACTAGCGGGAGTCGGGGAGCTGTTTTTT
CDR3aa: CASSSSGLAGVGELFF

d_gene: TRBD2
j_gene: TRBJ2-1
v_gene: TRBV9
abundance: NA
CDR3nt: TGTGCCAGCAGCTTTGGGACTAGCGGATCCTACAATGAGCAGTTCTTC
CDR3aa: CASSFGTSGSYNEQFF

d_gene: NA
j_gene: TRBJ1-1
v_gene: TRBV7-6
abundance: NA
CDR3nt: TGTGCCAGCAGCTCTGGGAGTCCTCTGGCTGAAGCTTTCTTT
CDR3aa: CASSSGSPLAEAFF

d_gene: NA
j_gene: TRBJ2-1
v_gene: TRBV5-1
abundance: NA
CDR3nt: TGCGCCAGCAGCTTGAGGGGCCCCGGCTCCTACAATGAGCAGTTCTTC
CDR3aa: CASSLRGPGSYNEQFF

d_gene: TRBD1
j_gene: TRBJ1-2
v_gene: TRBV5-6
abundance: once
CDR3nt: TGTGCCAGCAGCTTGGAGGGACAGGGGATTGGCTACACCTTC
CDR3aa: CASSLEGQGIGYTF

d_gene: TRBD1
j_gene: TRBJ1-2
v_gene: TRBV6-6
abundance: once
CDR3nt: TGTGCCAGCAGTGGACAGGGTGACTATGGCTACACCTTC
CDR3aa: CASSGQGDYGYTF